This T cell receptor beta chain was recorded in a study of Tregs in tolerant kidney transplant recipients. The CDR3 runs 12 residues. V was clipped by 4 bases and J by 4 bases, with 5 bases between them. The germline gives CDR1 MGHDK, CDR2 SYGVNS. Clones were read by immunoSEQ multiplex PCR, and TCRdb kept only the in-frame ones, dropping some. Of 50,000 to 75,000 clones detected, 70% to 90% appear once; the ten largest clones hold about 2%. Thawed PBMCs were FACS-sorted into unstimulated CD4+CD25+CD127- regulatory T cells, CD4+CD25- non-regulatory cells, CD4 and CD8 cells. An overnight rest at 37°C with about 220 IU/ml IL-2 preceded regulatory T cell sorting from thawed PBMCs. As for this clone: The antigen remains unidentified.

Overall study findings and caveats: Biological reproducibility was not directly addressed in this study.

V usage is TRBV25-1 and J usage is TRBJ1-5; possible D gene TRBD1, 5 bases. The sample consisted of Tregs from blood, taken before the transplant. The clonotype comes from a human donor who received a combined kidney and bone marrow transplant. The CDR3 here is CASSGQNQPQHF. The CDR3 bases are TGTGCCAGCAGTGGACAGAATCAGCCCCAGCATTTT.